A single TCR beta chain is shown here with its context. The data belong to a study of blood T cell repertoires in COVID-19. In the source study's methods: Reference gene primers were amplified, and this amplification served to estimate nucleated cell counts. The data were produced by immunoSEQ multiplex PCR, yet TCRdb's version contains in-frame clones alone and is incomplete. Clone size and the V and J calls come from that table; the DNA yielded D and trimming. This sample has approximately 100,000 clones, with over 75% found just once. V was clipped by 1 base and J by 1 base, with 7 bases between them. CDR1 and CDR2 from the germline V gene are SNHLY and FYNNEI. CDR3 size: 14 residues.

The receptor was derived from a woman aged 80 or over with acute or convalescent COVID-19. J is TRBJ1-1 and V is TRBV2, with D possibly matching TRBD1 (6 bases). Sequences were obtained from peripheral blood. CDR3 sequence: CASSEGRGNTEAFF. The CDR3 coding sequence is TGTGCCAGCAGTGAAGGCAGGGGGAACACTGAAGCTTTCTTT.